The 5 T cell receptor beta chains below come from one sample, sequenced in a study of cytomegalovirus exposure and HLA in healthy donors. The primer mix had 60 Vbeta and 13 Jbeta primers. Using immunoSEQ multiplex PCR, the repertoire was profiled, and TCRdb retains in-frame clones only, with some absent. The specimen's table records 90,000 to 120,000 clones. The sample taken for sequencing was PBMCs. These receptors originate from a man between 45 and 60 years old in good health and CMV-seronegative.

This chain joins TRBV18 and TRBJ1-1, with D perhaps matching TRBD1 (5 bases). V was pared by 3 bases and J by 10 bases, with 18 bases between. This CDR3 is built from 14 residues. The germline V gene encodes CDR1 KGHSH and CDR2 LQKENI. DNA of the CDR3: TGTGCCAGCTCACCGGGAGGGGCTCTCCGGGCAGCTTTCTTT. Translated: CASSPGGALRAAFF.

The CDR3 region has the DNA TGTGCCACCAGCCCCGGGACAAACTACGAGCAGTACTTC. Its protein is CATSPGTNYEQYF. The chain has TRBV15 and TRBJ2-7, with TRBD1 as a possible D gene (6 bases). Germline loops: CDR1 LNHNV, CDR2 YYDKDF (reference sequence). The CDR3 is made up of 13 amino acids. Between the trimmed V and J ends, which lost 5 bases and 3 bases, there was a span of 11 bases.

The rearrangement links TRBV6-5 to TRBJ2-3; D call uncertain. The ends were cut back, 0 bases at V and 4 bases at J, with 8 bases in the middle. The germline V gene has CDR1 MNHEY and CDR2 SVGAGI. The CDR3 contains 14 residues. The DNA for the CDR3 is TGTGCCAGCAGTTACTCGCGCTCCCCAGATACGCAGTATTTT. Amino acid sequence: CASSYSRSPDTQYF.

As for this clone: Other DNA sequences in the sample encode the same CDR3. The V call is TRBV7-8, the J call TRBJ1-2, with a possible D match to TRBD1 (6 bases). CDR3 length: 15 amino acids. V was pared by 1 base and J by 3 bases, with 12 bases between. The germline V gene has CDR1 SGHVS and CDR2 FQNEAQ. CDR3 coding DNA: TGTGCCAGCAGCTTAGTTGCTGGGGGCGACTATGGCTACACCTTC. As protein: CASSLVAGGDYGYTF.

The chain combines TRBV18 with TRBJ1-3; the D gene is possibly TRBD1 (6 bases). CDR1 is KGHSH and CDR2 is LQKENI in the germline V gene. V lost 4 bases and J 1 base, leaving 20 bases between the germline ends. CDR3 length: 18 residues. For the CDR3, the DNA is TGTGCCAGCTCACTCACGGACAGCCAGAAGGGATCTGGAAACACCATATATTTT. This translates into CASSLTDSQKGSGNTIYF.